This TCR beta chain stems from a study of blood T cell repertoires in COVID-19. Turning to the study itself: From T cells, B-cell-depleted T cells, or PBMCs came the material, which was cDNA or gDNA.

Produced via immunoSEQ multiplex PCR; TCRdb's table is partial and in-frame only. The data show around 300,000 clones, around four fifths seen once. Looked up from germline, CDR1 is MNHEY and CDR2 is SMNVEV (reference sequence). This CDR3 comprises 16 residues. V lost 5 bases and J lost 0; bases outside the gene matches: 7. The chain carries TRBV27 and TRBJ1-2, with TRBD1 identical over 9 bases. The source material was peripheral blood. This sequence originates from a woman aged 50 to 60 who had recovered from COVID-19. CDR3 sequence reads: CASSPKGTGTNYGYTF. The CDR3 bases are TGTGCCAGCAGTCCAAAAGGGACAGGGACTAACTATGGCTACACCTTC.